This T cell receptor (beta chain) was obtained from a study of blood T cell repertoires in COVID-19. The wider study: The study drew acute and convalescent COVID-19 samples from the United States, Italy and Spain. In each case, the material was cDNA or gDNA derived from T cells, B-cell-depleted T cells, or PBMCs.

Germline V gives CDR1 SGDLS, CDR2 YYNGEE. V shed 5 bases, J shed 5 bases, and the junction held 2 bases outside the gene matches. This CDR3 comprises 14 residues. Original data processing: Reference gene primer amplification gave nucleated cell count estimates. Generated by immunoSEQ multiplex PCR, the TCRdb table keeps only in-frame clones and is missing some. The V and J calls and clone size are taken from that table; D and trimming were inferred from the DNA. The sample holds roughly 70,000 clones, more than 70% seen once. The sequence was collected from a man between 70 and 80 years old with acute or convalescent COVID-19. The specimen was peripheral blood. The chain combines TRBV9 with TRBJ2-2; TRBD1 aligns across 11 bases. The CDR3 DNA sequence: TGTGCCAGCAGTGGGGACAGGGGGACCGGGGAGCTGTTTTTT. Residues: CASSGDRGTGELFF.